The 29 T cell receptor beta chains reported below all come from one sample, sequenced in a study of T cells in localized non-small cell lung cancer (dated by TCRdb to the early 2020s). The library was generated by the immunoSEQ multiplex PCR assay. TCRdb limited this immuneACCESS table to in-frame rearrangements with V and J called. A share of clones is missing; checked studies link under half to unresolved V genes, and the rest is unexplained. Across this sample there are 50,000 to 55,000 clones, with 70% to 90% seen only once. About 16% of the sample belongs to the ten largest clones. The input for sequencing was PBMCs, taken before any cancer treatment. These receptors came from a female donor with stage II lung adenocarcinoma.

The rearrangement links TRBV2 to TRBJ1-3; possibly TRBD1 for D (5 bases). Trimming shortened V by 6 bases and J by 0 bases, and 12 bases separated the two germline ends. The CDR3 runs to 15 residues. Germline CDR1 reads SNHLY; CDR2 reads FYNNEI. CDR3 DNA sequence: TGTGCCAGCAGCTTCCGGGGCCTCTCTGGAAACACCATATATTTT. Encoded protein: CASSFRGLSGNTIYF.

The genes are TRBV7-6 and TRBJ2-1; possibly TRBD1 or TRBD2 for D (5 bases each). This CDR3 is 14 amino acids long. Trimming cost V 5 bases and J 6 bases, with 14 bases left between them. The germline gives CDR1 SGHVS, CDR2 FNYEAQ. Here the CDR3 reads CASSQGTGSNEQFF. CDR3 coding DNA: TGTGCCAGCAGCCAAGGGACGGGGTCCAATGAGCAGTTCTTC.

The chain employs TRBV7-2 and TRBJ1-4, with TRBD1 matching over 8 bases. Looked up from germline, CDR1 is SGHTA and CDR2 is FQGNSA. The CDR3 is 15 amino acids. V trimming: 1 base; J trimming: 7 bases; junction bases outside the gene matches: 5. In nucleotides, the CDR3 is TGTGCCAGCAGCTTAGGAGGCAGGGGGCGTGAAAAACTGTTTTTT. It translates to CASSLGGRGREKLFF.

The chain has TRBV5-1 and TRBJ2-1, with D possibly matching TRBD1 (6 bases). CDR1 SGHRS and CDR2 YFSETQ come from the germline V gene. This CDR3 is built from 14 residues. V was clipped by 5 bases and J by 6 bases, with 15 bases between them. Here the CDR3 reads CASRGMGAVNEQFF. The CDR3 coding sequence is TGCGCCAGCAGGGGGATGGGGGCGGTCAATGAGCAGTTCTTC.

This chain links TRBV7-9 with TRBJ1-6; D is perhaps TRBD1 (5 bases). Germline loops: CDR1 SEHNR, CDR2 FQNEAQ (reference sequence). The CDR3 is made up of 17 amino acids. V lost 5 bases and J 8 bases, leaving 22 bases between the germline ends. In nucleotides, the CDR3 is TGTGCCAGCAGCATCCAGAACCTTATCGGAGGGGATTCACCCCTCCACTTT. It is translated as CASSIQNLIGGDSPLHF.

The chain has TRBV5-8 and TRBJ1-3; 9 bases match TRBD1. There are 16 residues in the CDR3. The V gene end was trimmed by 1 base and the J gene end by 9 bases; junction bases not matched to a gene: 11. The germline CDR1 and CDR2 sequences are SGHTS and YDEGEE. CDR3 loop: CASSLTGGGLRTTIYF. The DNA of the CDR3 is TGTGCCAGCAGCTTGACAGGGGGCGGACTGAGAACCACCATATATTTT.

The chain couples TRBV19 to TRBJ2-1; TRBD2 matches 10 bases. Germline V lookup: CDR1 LNHDA, CDR2 SQIVND (reference sequence). This CDR3 has 14 residues. V dropped 9 bases and J dropped 3; count of bases not matched to a gene: 5. CDR3 residues: CASQTSGRYNEQFF. The CDR3 DNA is TGTGCCAGCCAGACTAGCGGGCGCTACAATGAGCAGTTCTTC.

This chain uses TRBV19 with TRBJ1-4; no clear D gene. This CDR3 contains 16 residues. The germline gives CDR1 LNHDA, CDR2 SQIVND (reference sequence). V lost 3 bases, J lost 3 bases, and 14 bases lay in between. CDR3 loop: CASSMARGIPNEKLFF. The CDR3 nucleotides are TGTGCCAGTAGTATGGCCCGCGGTATTCCTAATGAAAAACTGTTTTTT.

The CDR3 region is CASSRGERYNEQFF. CDR3 bases: TGTGCCAGCAGCCGAGGGGAGAGATACAATGAGCAGTTCTTC. The chain is built from TRBV5-4 and TRBJ2-1; the D gene could be TRBD1 or TRBD2 (5 bases each). The V end was cut by 4 bases, the J end by 4 bases, with 12 bases between. Germline V lookup: CDR1 SGHNT, CDR2 YYREEE (reference sequence). CDR3 length: 14 amino acids.

The chain links TRBV19 to TRBJ1-3, with 10 bases that match TRBD1. V gave up 8 bases and J gave up 2 bases; unmatched junction bases: 0. The CDR3 totals 13 residues. The germline V gene has CDR1 LNHDA and CDR2 SQIVND (reference sequence). In DNA form, the CDR3 reads TGTGCCAGTGGGACAGGGGCTGGAAACACCATATATTTT. This sequence encodes CASGTGAGNTIYF.

CDR3 amino acids: CASFPSSGTGIRRYNEQFF. DNA for the CDR3: TGTGCCAGCTTCCCCTCTTCCGGGACAGGGATACGACGGTACAATGAGCAGTTCTTC. The chain combines TRBV18 with TRBJ2-1, with 9 nucleotides matching TRBD1. Germline loops: CDR1 KGHSH, CDR2 LQKENI. J was trimmed by 4 bases and V by 7 bases; bases with no gene match: 20. The CDR3 is 19 amino acids.

The chain links TRBV15 to TRBJ1-2; D may be TRBD1 (6 bases). Trimming shortened V by 2 bases and J by 4 bases, and 20 bases separated the two germline ends. CDR3 size: 17 residues. In germline, CDR1 is LNHNV, CDR2 YYDKDF (reference sequence). Here the CDR3 reads CATSRIQGAAKVYGYTF. CDR3 bases: TGTGCCACCAGCAGAATACAGGGTGCCGCTAAAGTCTATGGCTACACCTTC. Looking up the rest from reference TRBV15 and TRBJ1-2 gives the full variable domain: DAMVIQNPRYQVTQFGKPVTLSCSQTLNHNVMYWYQQKSSQAPKLLFHYYDKDFNNEADTPDNFQSRRPNTSFCFLDIRSPGLGDTAMYLCATSRIQGAAKVYGYTFGSGTRLTVV.

The chain links TRBV2 to TRBJ1-4; D not resolved. The V end lost 4 bases, the J end lost 8 bases, and 8 bases lay between the germline ends. The CDR3 spans 12 residues. From germline, CDR1 is SNHLY and CDR2 FYNNEI. DNA of the CDR3: TGTGCCAGCAGTGTACCTAGGGAAAAACTGTTTTTT. Amino acids: CASSVPREKLFF.

The chain employs TRBV18 and TRBJ1-1; a weak D match, TRBD1 (6 bases). This CDR3 comprises 14 residues. Trimming pared 3 bases from V and 3 bases from J, leaving 11 bases between. The V gene's germline CDR1 is KGHSH and CDR2 LQKENI. CDR3 bases: TGTGCCAGCTCACCTAACAGGGTGGACACTGAAGCTTTCTTT. This sequence encodes CASSPNRVDTEAFF.

This clone was counted a few times. The rearrangement links TRBV5-1 to TRBJ1-6; no reliable D call. The CDR3 consists of 16 residues. Germline assignment: CDR1 SGHRS and CDR2 YFSETQ. V shed 0 bases and J shed 8 bases, with 15 bases lying between them. This CDR3 is CASSLAHDLGDSPLHF. The CDR3 region has the DNA TGCGCCAGCAGCTTGGCCCATGACCTTGGGGATTCACCCCTCCACTTT.

The V call is TRBV7-2, the J call TRBJ2-3; D gene uncertain. The V gene lost 1 base and the J gene lost 2 bases, with 4 bases spanning the gap. Germline CDR1 SGHTA, CDR2 FQGNSA. The CDR3 loop spans 13 amino acids. CDR3 sequence (DNA): TGTGCCAGCAGCTTAGTAACCACAGATACGCAGTATTTT. It codes for CASSLVTTDTQYF. The full variable domain, rest sourced from reference TRBV7-2 and TRBJ2-3, is GAGVSQSPSNKVTEKGKDVELRCDPISGHTALYWYRQSLGQGLEFLIYFQGNSAPDKSGLPSDRFSAERTGGSVSTLTIQRTQQEDSAVYLCASSLVTTDTQYFGPGTRLTVL.

The rearrangement links TRBV5-8 to TRBJ2-7, with a tentative D call TRBD1 (6 bases). Deletions cut 4 bases from V and 2 bases from J, with 16 bases between. This CDR3 has 15 amino acids. Germline V CDR1 and CDR2: SGHTS, YDEGEE. CDR3 in amino acids: CASSLGARRAYEQYF. Written as DNA, the CDR3 is TGTGCCAGCAGCCTGGGGGCACGACGCGCCTACGAGCAGTACTTC. Complete variable domain (other parts from reference TRBV5-8 and TRBJ2-7): EAGVTQSPTHLIKTRGQQATLRCSPISGHTSVYWYQQALGLGLQFLLWYDEGEERNRGNFPPRFSGRQFPNYSSELNVNALELEDSALYLCASSLGARRAYEQYFGPGTRLTVT.

CDR3 amino acids: CASSPGGVRGNEQFF. The CDR3 region has the DNA TGTGCCAGCAGTCCCGGGGGGGTCCGCGGCAATGAGCAGTTCTTC. The chain couples TRBV28 to TRBJ2-1, with 8 bases identical to TRBD2. V lost 5 bases and J lost 6; bases outside the gene matches: 9. Germline assignment: CDR1 MDHEN and CDR2 SYDVKM. The CDR3 extends over 15 amino acids.

J is TRBJ1-1 and V is TRBV10-3; D perhaps matches TRBD1 (5 bases). CDR1 ENHRY and CDR2 SYGVKD come from the germline V gene. This CDR3 comprises 18 residues. Trimming pared 0 bases from V and 0 bases from J, leaving 17 bases between. The CDR3 sequence: CAISESRKGWGVNTEAFF. CDR3 bases: TGTGCCATCAGTGAGTCCAGAAAAGGGTGGGGCGTGAACACTGAAGCTTTCTTT.

This clone has more than one count but fewer than ten. This sequence joins TRBV6-1 and TRBJ1-1; D call uncertain. V dropped 6 bases and J dropped 1 base, with 9 bases sitting between them. This CDR3 is 13 amino acids long. Looked up from germline, CDR1 is MNHNS and CDR2 is SASEGT. CDR3 sequence (DNA): TGTGCCAGCAGATCAGCCGAGAACACTGAAGCTTTCTTT. This sequence encodes CASRSAENTEAFF.

The chain couples TRBV27 to TRBJ2-7; TRBD2 might be the D (6 bases). V was pared by 2 bases and J by 4 bases, with 12 bases between. There are 14 residues in the CDR3. Germline V gives CDR1 MNHEY, CDR2 SMNVEV (reference sequence). CDR3 region: CASSLGGTRYEQYF. DNA of the CDR3: TGTGCCAGCAGTTTAGGCGGGACCAGGTACGAGCAGTACTTC.

The rearrangement links TRBV5-8 to TRBJ1-1, with 7 bases that match TRBD1. V lost 0 bases to trimming and J lost 2 bases; unmatched junction nucleotides: 10. The CDR3 covers 17 residues. Germline V gene sequence: CDR1 SGHTS, CDR2 YDEGEE. The CDR3 sequence is CASSLDYRGGSNTEAFF. The DNA for the CDR3 is TGTGCCAGCAGCTTGGATTACAGGGGCGGGTCAAACACTGAAGCTTTCTTT.

The V call is TRBV5-6, the J call TRBJ1-3; D uncertain. Trimming left V 3 bases short and J 2 bases short, with 9 bases between. The germline V gene has CDR1 SGHDT and CDR2 YYEEEE. There are 14 residues in the CDR3. CDR3 region: CASSSRQAGNTIYF. The CDR3 DNA reads TGTGCCAGCAGCTCCAGACAAGCTGGAAACACCATATATTTT.

The CDR3, as DNA: TGCGCCAGCAGCTTGAACCTCTATGGCTACACCTTC. This encodes CASSLNLYGYTF. The V and J genes are TRBV5-1 and TRBJ1-2, with unresolved D. The germline V and J ends were trimmed by 1 base and 4 bases, with 5 bases remaining between them. CDR1 and CDR2 (germline): SGHRS, YFSETQ. This CDR3 has 12 amino acids.

The genes are TRBV5-1 and TRBJ2-1; TRBD2 is a possible D gene (6 bases). The CDR3 is 15 residues long. Between the trimmed V and J ends, which lost 2 bases and 0 bases, there was a span of 9 bases. Germline-derived CDR1 and CDR2 are SGHRS and YFSETQ. CDR3 DNA: TGCGCCAGCAGCTTTGGGGGGACCTCCTACAATGAGCAGTTCTTC. Amino acids: CASSFGGTSYNEQFF.

This clone was detected only a few times. The rearrangement links TRBV6-6 to TRBJ1-1; TRBD1 is a possible D gene (5 bases). The V and J ends lost 6 bases and 7 bases respectively, with 15 bases between them. The CDR3 consists of 13 residues. Germline V gives CDR1 MNHNY, CDR2 SVGAGI (reference sequence). CDR3: CASRSEGLGEAFF. The CDR3, as DNA: TGTGCCAGCAGGTCAGAGGGGCTCGGTGAAGCTTTCTTT.

This chain links TRBV2 with TRBJ1-5; TRBD1 matches 9 bases. The V and J ends lost 8 bases and 5 bases, in that order; junction bases with no gene match: 10. The CDR3 length is 15 residues. Germline V lookup: CDR1 SNHLY, CDR2 FYNNEI. This chain's CDR3 is CASLAGTGWDQPQHF. The DNA of the CDR3 is TGTGCCAGCCTTGCCGGGACAGGGTGGGATCAGCCCCAGCATTTT.

The chain joins TRBV6-6 to TRBJ1-2; possible D gene TRBD1, 5 bases. The germline V gene has CDR1 MNHNY and CDR2 SVGAGI (reference sequence). V was cut by 10 bases and J by 3 bases, with 15 bases left in between. The CDR3 is 13 amino acids. The CDR3 spells CATGGWNDYGYTF. CDR3 DNA: TGTGCCACTGGGGGGTGGAATGACTATGGCTACACCTTC.

CDR3: CASSLPGAMNTEAFF. In DNA form, the CDR3 reads TGTGCCAGCAGCTTGCCCGGGGCGATGAACACTGAAGCTTTCTTT. The chain is built from TRBV5-4 and TRBJ1-1; possible D gene TRBD1, 5 bases. Germline CDR1 is SGHNT and CDR2 is YYREEE (reference sequence). The CDR3 is made up of 15 amino acids. The V gene lost 1 base and the J gene lost 0 bases, with 10 bases spanning the gap.